This T cell receptor beta chain was recorded in a study of blood T cell repertoires in COVID-19. Study as a whole: Spain, Italy and the United States supplied samples that represented acute and convalescent COVID-19. Sample material is recorded as cDNA or gDNA derived from T cells, B-cell-depleted T cells, or PBMCs.

The authors' processing: Nucleated cell number was recorded as an estimate derived from reference gene primer amplification. The method was immunoSEQ multiplex PCR; TCRdb's version includes in-frame clones alone and lacks a portion of them. V, J and clone size derive from that table, while D and trimming were established from the DNA sequence. The table lists roughly 230,000 clones, 90% of them singletons. Followed over time, Seattle patients had been enrolled while infection was active. The CDR3 loop spans 13 amino acids. V was shortened by 5 bases and J by 4 bases, with 11 bases between the two germline ends.

This clonotype originated in a woman in her sixties with COVID-19, enrolled during active disease. The chain carries TRBV12-3 or TRBV12-4 and TRBJ1-1; possible D gene TRBD1, 5 bases. Specimen: peripheral blood. Here the CDR3 reads CASSHTGRTEAFF. The DNA of the CDR3 is TGTGCCAGCAGTCACACAGGACGCACTGAAGCTTTCTTT.